This T cell receptor (beta chain) stems from a study of T-cell reconstitution after alpha-beta-depleted transplantation in children. CDR1 is DFQATT, CDR2 SNEGSKA, per germline (reference sequence). This CDR3 spans 14 amino acids. The J segment lost 9 bases and the V segment lost 6 bases, leaving 10 bases of the junction unmatched. Unique molecular identifiers featured in how the TCRbeta library was prepared. TCRdb ran MiXCR on the PCR reads and lists one entry per CDR3 protein. The sample lists about 980,000 distinct CDR3 sequences; around 30% were seen once. The sample here was PBMCs, mostly from graft donor cells, taken 360 days after TCRalphabeta/CD19-depleted stem cell transplant. The rearrangement links TRBV20-1 to TRBJ2-1; TRBD2 aligns across 11 bases. The TCR sequence derives from a boy in the first two years of life who had a stem cell transplant for SCID, so the T cells may come from the graft donor. CDR3 residues: CSAFQGTSGPEQFF. CDR3 nucleotide sequence: TGCAGTGCCTTCCAGGGGACTAGCGGCCCTGAGCAGTTCTTC.